Shown below are 8 T cell receptor beta chains from a single sample sequenced in a study of beta chain features in type 1 diabetes. Expressed TCRB transcripts got sequenced, as all isolated RNA was reverse transcribed. Sequenced by immunoSEQ multiplex PCR; TCRdb stores in-frame clones only, minus some. Seen here are about 350,000 clones, less than 20% observed once, and the top ten hold 0.044%. Sequencing was done on a sample of naive CD4+ T cells from blood. All receptors derive from a young woman in good health.

This clone showed up just a few times. The V call is TRBV7-6, the J call TRBJ2-1; 8 bases are a match to TRBD2. CDR3 length: 14 amino acids. Trimming took 4 bases from V and 7 from J; bases not matched to a gene: 6. Germline V gene lookup returns CDR1 SGHVS and CDR2 FNYEAQ. The CDR3 here is CASSSRTSRNEQFF. The CDR3 DNA reads TGTGCCAGCAGCTCGCGGACTAGCCGGAATGAGCAGTTCTTC.

This clone was found a few times. V is TRBV5-6 and J is TRBJ1-1, with 9 positions matching TRBD1. The trim removed 0 bases at V and 4 bases at J, leaving 1 base unmatched. Looked up from germline, CDR1 is SGHDT and CDR2 is YYEEEE. The CDR3 runs 14 residues. The CDR3 loop reads CASSLGDRVTEAFF. The CDR3 DNA sequence: TGTGCCAGCAGCTTGGGGGACAGGGTCACTGAAGCTTTCTTT.

The table lists this clone with a few counts. The rearrangement joins TRBV11-1 to TRBJ2-5, with TRBD2 matching 8 bases. Germline V CDR1 and CDR2: SGHAT, FQDESV (reference sequence). CDR3 length: 13 residues. Trimming cost V 8 bases and J 3 bases; bases outside gene matches: 5. This CDR3 is CASGLAGEETQYF. CDR3 bases: TGTGCCAGCGGACTAGCCGGCGAAGAGACCCAGTACTTC.

The V call is TRBV5-1, the J call TRBJ2-5; TRBD1 agrees at 8 bases. The CDR3 consists of 16 residues. V lost 5 bases and J lost 5; bases outside the gene matches: 14. Germline CDR1 reads SGHRS; CDR2 reads YFSETQ. As DNA, the CDR3 is TGCGCCAGCAGGCAACGAGGACAGGGTTCAACGGAGACCCAGTACTTC. Protein: CASRQRGQGSTETQYF.

In its sample, this clone was seen a few times. The V call is TRBV7-6, the J call TRBJ1-1; a possible D gene is TRBD1 (6 bases). This CDR3 has 14 residues. Germline CDR1 and CDR2: SGHVS and FNYEAQ. V gave up 4 bases and J gave up 1 base, with 10 bases separating them. CDR3 nucleotide sequence: TGTGCCAGCAGCTGGGGGCTGGGGAACACTGAAGCTTTCTTT. Translating gives CASSWGLGNTEAFF.

This clone was picked up a small number of times. V is TRBV18 and J is TRBJ2-7; a possible D gene is TRBD1 (6 bases). CDR1 is KGHSH and CDR2 is LQKENI in the germline V gene. The CDR3 loop spans 16 amino acids. The V gene lost 3 bases and the J gene lost 5 bases, with 20 bases spanning the gap. CDR3 sequence reads: CASSPRTSQGNNEQYF. In DNA form, the CDR3 reads TGTGCCAGCTCACCGAGGACGAGCCAGGGGAATAACGAGCAGTACTTC.

The chain has TRBV7-2 and TRBJ1-6; D is unresolved. V shed 3 bases and J shed 7 bases, with 7 bases lying between them. This CDR3 has 13 residues. The germline V gene encodes CDR1 SGHTA and CDR2 FQGNSA. The CDR3 coding sequence is TGTGCCAGCAGCTTTCGAAGCAATTCACCCCTCCACTTT. It encodes CASSFRSNSPLHF.

This chain uses TRBV7-3 with TRBJ1-2; D is uncertain. The CDR3 is made up of 15 amino acids. The germline V gene encodes CDR1 SGHTA and CDR2 FQGTGA. Deletions cut 1 base from V and 8 bases from J, with 17 bases between. The CDR3 nucleotides read TGTGCCAGCAGCTTAAACGGCGGCAGCATCGGGGGCTACACCTTC. Protein sequence: CASSLNGGSIGGYTF.